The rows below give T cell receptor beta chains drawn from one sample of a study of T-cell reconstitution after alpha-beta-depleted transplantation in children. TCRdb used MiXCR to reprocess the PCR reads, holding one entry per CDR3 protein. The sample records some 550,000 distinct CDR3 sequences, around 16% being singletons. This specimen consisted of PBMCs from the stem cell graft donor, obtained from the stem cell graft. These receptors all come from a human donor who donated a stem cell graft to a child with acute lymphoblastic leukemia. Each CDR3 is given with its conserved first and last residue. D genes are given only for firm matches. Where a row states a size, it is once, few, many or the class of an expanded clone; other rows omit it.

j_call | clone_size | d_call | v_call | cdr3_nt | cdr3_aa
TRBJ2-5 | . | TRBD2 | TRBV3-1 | TGTGCCAGCAGGCAGACTAGCGGACAAGAGACCCAGTACTTC | CASRQTSGQETQYF
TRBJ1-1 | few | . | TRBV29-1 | TGCAGCGTTGACCAGGAAGCTTTCTTT | CSVDQEAFF
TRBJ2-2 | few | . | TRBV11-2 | TGTGCCAGCAGCTTAGTGGGAAGCGGGGAGCTGTTTTTT | CASSLVGSGELFF
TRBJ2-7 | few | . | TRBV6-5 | TGTGCCAGCAGTTCGGAGGGGGTAAACGAGCAGTACTTC | CASSSEGVNEQYF
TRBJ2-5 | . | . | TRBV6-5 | TGTGCCAGCAGTTACCGCGGGGCGGAGGAGACCCAGTACTTC | CASSYRGAEETQYF
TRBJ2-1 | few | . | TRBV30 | TGTGCCTGGAGTGATTACAATGAGCAGTTCTTC | CAWSDYNEQFF
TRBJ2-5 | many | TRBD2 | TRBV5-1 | TGCGCCAGCAGCTTGGAAGGCGGGAGGGACCAAGAGACCCAGTACTTC | CASSLEGGRDQETQYF
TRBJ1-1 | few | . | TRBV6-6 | TGTGCCAGCACCCTTATGGGGGGGACTGAAGCTTTCTTT | CASTLMGGTEAFF
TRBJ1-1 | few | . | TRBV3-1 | TGTGCCAGCAGCCAAGGCGGGGAGGGGATGAACACTGAAGCTTTCTTT | CASSQGGEGMNTEAFF
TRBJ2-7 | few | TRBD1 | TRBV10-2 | TGCGCCAGCAGTGAGAGTGGGGACAGGGGCGACGAGCAGTACTTC | CASSESGDRGDEQYF
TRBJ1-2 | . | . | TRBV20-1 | TGCAGTGCTAGGGGGGAGGGGCGCTATGGCTACACCTTC | CSARGEGRYGYTF
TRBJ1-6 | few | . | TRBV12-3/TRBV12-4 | TGTGCCAGCAGGGGGGGGCGGAGCTCCTATAATTCACCCCTCCACTTT | CASRGGRSSYNSPLHF
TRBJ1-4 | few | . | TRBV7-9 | TGTGCCAGCAGCTTAATTGACAGGACCGAAAAACTGTTTTTT | CASSLIDRTEKLFF
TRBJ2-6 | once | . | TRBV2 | TGTGCCAGCAGTGTTACTCCTACTGGGGCCAACGGCCTGACTTTC | CASSVTPTGANGLTF
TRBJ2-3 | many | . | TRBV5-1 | TGCGCCAGCAGCTTTAGCGGATTCACAGATACGCAGTATTTT | CASSFSGFTDTQYF
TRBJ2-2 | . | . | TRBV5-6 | TGTGCCAGCAGCTTGGAGAATGTGACAGGCCGATTCACCGGGGAGCTGTTTTTT | CASSLENVTGRFTGELFF
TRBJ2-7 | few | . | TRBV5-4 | TGTGCCAGCAGCGACCCGACAGCTTCCTACGAGCAGTACTTC | CASSDPTASYEQYF
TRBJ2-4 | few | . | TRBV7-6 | TGTGCCAGCGCGGCAGCCAAAAACATTCAGTACTTC | CASAAAKNIQYF
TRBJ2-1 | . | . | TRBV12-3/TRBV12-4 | TGTGCCAGCAACAGGGACGTATACAATGAGCAGTTCTTC | CASNRDVYNEQFF
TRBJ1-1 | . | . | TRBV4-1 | TGCGCCAGCAGCCAAGCAAGTGGCCGTGAAGCTTTCTTT | CASSQASGREAFF
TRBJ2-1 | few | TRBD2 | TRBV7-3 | TGTGCCAGCAGCTTAAGGGGGGGGAACTCCTACAATGAGCAGTTCTTC | CASSLRGGNSYNEQFF
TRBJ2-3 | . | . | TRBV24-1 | TGTGCCACCAGTGATCCTACAGTGGGGTGGGCAGATACGCAGTATTTT | CATSDPTVGWADTQYF
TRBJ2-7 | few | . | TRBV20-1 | TGCAGTGCTAGCGAAATAGACTCCTCACCCTACGAGCAGTACTTC | CSASEIDSSPYEQYF
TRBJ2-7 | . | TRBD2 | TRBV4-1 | TGCGCCAGCAGCCGACTAGCGGGAGCATTAAACGAGCAGTACTTC | CASSRLAGALNEQYF
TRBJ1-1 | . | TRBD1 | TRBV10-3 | TGTGCCATCAGTGAGTCGGAGGGACAGGGGGTGTCTGAAGCTTTCTTT | CAISESEGQGVSEAFF
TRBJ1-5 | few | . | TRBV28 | TGTGCCAGCAGTCGAACCGGGCGCTCCTATCAGCCCCAGCATTTT | CASSRTGRSYQPQHF
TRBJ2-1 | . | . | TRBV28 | TGTGCCAGCAGTTTCCGGGACGGGGCCTACAATGAGCAGTTCTTC | CASSFRDGAYNEQFF
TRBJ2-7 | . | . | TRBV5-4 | TGTGCCAGCTCTAACCCCGGCGAGCAGTACTTC | CASSNPGEQYF
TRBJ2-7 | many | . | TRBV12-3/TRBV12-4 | TGTGCCAGCAGTTTGAGGCTAGCTGGCTACGAGCAGTACTTC | CASSLRLAGYEQYF
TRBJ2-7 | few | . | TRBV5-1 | TGCGCCAGCAGCACCGCCCCCCCCGTTAAGGCGGCGAGCTCCTACGAGCAGTACTTC | CASSTAPPVKAASSYEQYF
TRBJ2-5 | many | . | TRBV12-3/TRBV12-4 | TGTGCCAGCAGTTCGTCAGGGAAAGAGACCCAGTACTTC | CASSSSGKETQYF
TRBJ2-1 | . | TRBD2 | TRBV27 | TGTGCCAGCAGCTTCATACTAGCGCTACACAATGAGCAGTTCTTC | CASSFILALHNEQFF
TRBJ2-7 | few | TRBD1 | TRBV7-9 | TGTGCCAGCAGCCCGACTTCCGGGACAGGGTCACACGAGCAGTACTTC | CASSPTSGTGSHEQYF
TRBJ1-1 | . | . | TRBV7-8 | TGTGCCAGCAGCTCCGGGTCTCTCAGTGAGGTGAACACTGAAGCTTTCTTT | CASSSGSLSEVNTEAFF
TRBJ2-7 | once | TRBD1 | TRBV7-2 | TGTGCCAGCAGCCCCTACAAGGGGACAGGGGACACCTACGAGCAGTACTTC | CASSPYKGTGDTYEQYF
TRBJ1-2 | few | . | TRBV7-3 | TGTGCCAGCAGCTTCGGGGATCTCATCTATGGCTACACCTTC | CASSFGDLIYGYTF
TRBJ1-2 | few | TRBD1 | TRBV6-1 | TGTGCCAGCAGTGAGGACAGGGGGCAGGATGGCTACACCTTC | CASSEDRGQDGYTF
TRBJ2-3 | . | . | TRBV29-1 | TGCAGCGTCGCCGGGACGGACAGATCCGGGACAGATACGCAGTATTTT | CSVAGTDRSGTDTQYF
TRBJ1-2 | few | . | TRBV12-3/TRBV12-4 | TGTGCCAGCAGTGCGGCGACAGCGATCTATGGCTACACCTTC | CASSAATAIYGYTF
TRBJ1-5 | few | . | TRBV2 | TGTGCCAGCAGTGAAGTGCAGGGTAGCGCCCAGCATTTT | CASSEVQGSAQHF
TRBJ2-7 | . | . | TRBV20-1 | TGCAGTGCTAGAGCCGTGAGGGGGAGGGGGACCTACGAGCAGTACTTC | CSARAVRGRGTYEQYF
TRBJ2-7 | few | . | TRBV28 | TGTGCCAGCAGTCCCCCCCGGGGGCGATCCGAGCAGTACTTC | CASSPPRGRSEQYF
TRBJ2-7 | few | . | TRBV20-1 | TGCAGTGCTAGAGATCTCGGGCGGGGCGACGTGTACGAGCAGTACTTC | CSARDLGRGDVYEQYF
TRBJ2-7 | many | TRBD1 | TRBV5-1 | TGCGCCAGCAGCTTTGGGACAGGGGGCTACGAGCAGTACTTC | CASSFGTGGYEQYF
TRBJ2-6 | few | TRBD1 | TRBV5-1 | TGCGCCAGCATGGGACAGGGGGAACTCTCTGGGGCCAACGTCCTGACTTTC | CASMGQGELSGANVLTF
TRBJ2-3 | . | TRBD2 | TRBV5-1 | TGCGCCAGCAGCGGCACTAGCGACACAGATACGCAGTATTTT | CASSGTSDTDTQYF
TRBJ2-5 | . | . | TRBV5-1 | TGCGCCAGCAGCTGGGACCTAGGGGGAAACCAGTACTTC | CASSWDLGGNQYF
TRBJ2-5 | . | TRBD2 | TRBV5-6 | TGTGCCAGCAGTTCCGGACTAGCGGGAGAAGAGACCCAGTACTTC | CASSSGLAGEETQYF
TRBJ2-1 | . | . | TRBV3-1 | TGTGCCAGCACCCAGCAACGGGACGGCCCTTACAATGAGCAGTTCTTC | CASTQQRDGPYNEQFF
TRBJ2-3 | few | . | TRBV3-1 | TGTGCCAGCAGCCCCCCCGTTCGAGGCTTAGATACGCAGTATTTT | CASSPPVRGLDTQYF
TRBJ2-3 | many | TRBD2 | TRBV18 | TGTGCCAGCAGCCCAGCGGGAGGCACAGATACGCAGTATTTT | CASSPAGGTDTQYF
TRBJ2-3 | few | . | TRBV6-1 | TGCCTCCTTGGGCAGGGCTCCTTATTCACAGATACGCAGTATTTT | CLLGQGSLFTDTQYF
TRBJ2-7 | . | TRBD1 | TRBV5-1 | TGCGCCAGCAGCTTGGCAAGTTCCGGGACAGGGAGCCACGAGCAGTACTTC | CASSLASSGTGSHEQYF
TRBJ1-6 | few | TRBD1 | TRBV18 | TGTGCCAGCTCACAGGGGGCGGAGAATAATTCACCCCTCCACTTT | CASSQGAENNSPLHF
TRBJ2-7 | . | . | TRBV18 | TGTGCCAGCTCACCACAGGTCCAGGGTGCAAACGAGCAGTACTTC | CASSPQVQGANEQYF
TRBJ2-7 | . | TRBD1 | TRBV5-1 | TGCGCCAGCAGCTCGACCCCGGACAGGGCCGAGCAGTACTTC | CASSSTPDRAEQYF
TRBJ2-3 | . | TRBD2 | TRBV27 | TGTGCCCCCAAGGGAGGGACAGATACGCAGTATTTT | CAPKGGTDTQYF
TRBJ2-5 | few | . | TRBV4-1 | TGCGCCAGCAGCCAAGATCGCGGAGCGTACCAAGAGACCCAGTACTTC | CASSQDRGAYQETQYF
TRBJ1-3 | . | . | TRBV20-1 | TGCAGTGCTAGAGACCCCCACTACAGGGACTCTGGAAACACCATATATTTT | CSARDPHYRDSGNTIYF